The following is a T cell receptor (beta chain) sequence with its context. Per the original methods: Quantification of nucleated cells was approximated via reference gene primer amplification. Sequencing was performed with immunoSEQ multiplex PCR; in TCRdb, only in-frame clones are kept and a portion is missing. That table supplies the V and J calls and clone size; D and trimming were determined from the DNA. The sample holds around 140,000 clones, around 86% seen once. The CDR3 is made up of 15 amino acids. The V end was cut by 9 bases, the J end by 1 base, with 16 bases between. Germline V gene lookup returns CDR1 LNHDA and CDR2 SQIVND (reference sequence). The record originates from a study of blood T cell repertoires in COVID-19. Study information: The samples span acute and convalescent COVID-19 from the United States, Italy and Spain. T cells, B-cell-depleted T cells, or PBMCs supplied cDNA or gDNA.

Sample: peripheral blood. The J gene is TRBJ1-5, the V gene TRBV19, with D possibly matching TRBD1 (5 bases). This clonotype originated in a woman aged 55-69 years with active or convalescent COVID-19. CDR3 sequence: CASQTVPSSNQPQHF. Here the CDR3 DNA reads TGTGCCAGCCAGACAGTACCGTCCAGCAATCAGCCCCAGCATTTT.